A selection of T cell receptor beta chains follows, all from one sample in a study of control samples from healthy donors and cancer patients. Sequencing was performed with immunoSEQ multiplex PCR; in TCRdb, only in-frame clones are kept and a portion is missing. The data hold tens of thousands of clones, with roughly 80% observed a single time. Sequencing was done on a sample of PBMCs. These receptors were obtained from a man aged 55 to 69 with head and neck cancer. Both conserved end residues are part of each CDR3. The D gene is left open where the match is weak. The size field is filled for only some rows; it gives once, few, many or a size class.

NA	TRBV5-1	TRBJ2-1	once	CASSLENEQFF	TGCGCCAGCAGCTTAGAGAATGAGCAGTTCTTC
NA	TRBV19	TRBJ2-6	NA	CASSPRIPGANVLTF	TGTGCCAGTAGCCCGCGTATTCCCGGGGCCAACGTCCTGACTTTC
NA	TRBV6-5	TRBJ2-7	few	CASRLTASYEQYF	TGTGCCAGCAGACTAACAGCCTCCTACGAGCAGTACTTC
NA	TRBV5-5	TRBJ1-1	NA	CASSLGQLYTEAFF	TGTGCCAGCAGCTTGGGACAGCTTTACACTGAAGCTTTCTTT
TRBD2	TRBV6-5	TRBJ2-7	NA	CASSYPGGLGEQYF	TGTGCCAGCAGTTATCCGGGAGGGTTGGGCGAGCAGTACTTC
TRBD1	TRBV10-3	TRBJ1-2	few	CAISETGVDYGYTF	TGTGCCATCAGTGAAACAGGGGTGGACTATGGCTACACCTTC
NA	TRBV2	TRBJ2-7	NA	CASRSLESREQYF	TGTGCCAGCAGGAGCCTCGAGTCGCGGGAGCAGTACTTC
NA	TRBV5-8	TRBJ2-1	NA	CASSQYVGGDSSNEQFF	TGTGCCAGCAGCCAATACGTAGGGGGGGACTCTTCGAATGAGCAGTTCTTC
NA	TRBV7-2	TRBJ2-2	NA	CASSLAARRGTGELFF	TGTGCCAGCAGCTTAGCGGCCAGGCGCGGCACCGGGGAGCTGTTTTTT
TRBD1	TRBV5-8	TRBJ1-2	NA	CASSLVLQGAQLVGYTF	TGTGCCAGCAGCTTGGTCTTGCAGGGGGCCCAACTGGTTGGCTACACCTTC
NA	TRBV10-3	TRBJ2-3	NA	CAITGGQGDTQYF	TGTGCCATCACCGGGGGGCAGGGAGATACGCAGTATTTT
TRBD1	TRBV19	TRBJ2-7	few	CASSHGTGREQYF	TGTGCCAGTAGCCACGGGACAGGGAGAGAGCAGTACTTC
NA	TRBV19	TRBJ1-5	NA	CASRQGGLSQPQHF	TGTGCCAGTAGACAGGGTGGTCTGAGTCAGCCCCAGCATTTT
TRBD1	TRBV4-3	TRBJ2-7	NA	CASSQVQGGDYEQYF	TGCGCCAGCAGCCAAGTACAGGGGGGCGACTACGAGCAGTACTTC
TRBD1	TRBV19	TRBJ1-2	NA	CASSPGQGYGYTF	TGTGCCAGTAGTCCGGGACAGGGTTATGGCTACACCTTC
TRBD1	TRBV7-2	TRBJ2-7	NA	CASSIDRGGEQYF	TGTGCCAGCAGCATTGACAGGGGAGGCGAGCAGTACTTC
TRBD2	TRBV3-1/TRBV3-2	TRBJ2-1	NA	CASSQAGLARSSYNEQFF	TGTGCCAGCAGCCAAGCGGGACTAGCACGAAGCTCCTACAATGAGCAGTTCTTC
TRBD1	TRBV18	TRBJ1-5	NA	CASSPGTGENQPQHF	TGTGCCAGCTCACCCGGGACAGGGGAAAATCAGCCCCAGCATTTT
TRBD2	TRBV5-1	TRBJ2-3	NA	CASRLAGGLDTQYF	TGCGCCAGTAGGCTAGCGGGGGGGCTAGATACGCAGTATTTT
NA	TRBV14	TRBJ2-1	NA	CASSHLQGRHYNEQFF	TGTGCCAGCAGCCACCTACAGGGGAGGCACTACAATGAGCAGTTCTTC
TRBD1	TRBV10-3	TRBJ1-2	NA	CATRGPGGNYGYTF	TGTGCCACGCGGGGGCCAGGGGGTAACTATGGCTACACCTTC
TRBD1	TRBV6-6	TRBJ2-3	NA	CASSPRQVDRATDTQYF	TGTGCCAGCAGTCCCCGTCAGGTTGACAGGGCGACAGATACGCAGTATTTT
NA	TRBV24-1	TRBJ2-5	NA	CATSDTTETQYF	TGTGCCACCAGTGATACGACGGAGACCCAGTACTTC
NA	TRBV28	TRBJ1-4	NA	CASSPTSRGSEKLFF	TGTGCCAGCAGCCCTACTTCCAGGGGATCTGAAAAACTGTTTTTT
TRBD1	TRBV29-1	TRBJ1-1	NA	CSGAGTGFMNTEAFF	TGCAGCGGAGCCGGGACAGGGTTTATGAACACTGAAGCTTTCTTT
TRBD2	TRBV7-2	TRBJ2-1	NA	CASSLLAGGTYNEQFF	TGTGCCAGCAGCTTATTAGCGGGGGGGACCTACAATGAGCAGTTCTTC
NA	TRBV10-3	TRBJ1-3	NA	CAISEPSRSGNTIYF	TGTGCCATCAGTGAGCCATCACGCTCTGGAAACACCATATATTTT
TRBD1	TRBV14	TRBJ2-1	NA	CASSRHGQGHSYYNEQFF	TGTGCCAGCAGCCGCCATGGACAGGGTCATTCGTACTACAATGAGCAGTTCTTC
TRBD1	TRBV11-2	TRBJ2-2	few	CASSSPTGMSGELFF	TGTGCCAGCAGCTCCCCGACAGGGATGTCCGGGGAGCTGTTTTTT
NA	TRBV7-9	TRBJ1-2	NA	CASSLVGTSGNYGYTF	TGTGCCAGCAGCTTAGTAGGGACATCCGGTAACTATGGCTACACCTTC
NA	TRBV29-1	TRBJ2-7	NA	CSVEAWEDSYEQYF	TGCAGCGTTGAAGCTTGGGAGGACTCCTACGAGCAGTACTTC
NA	TRBV3-1/TRBV3-2	TRBJ1-2	NA	CASSPLGRHYGYTF	TGTGCCAGCAGTCCTCTCGGACGGCACTATGGCTACACCTTC
TRBD1	TRBV5-1	TRBJ2-7	few	CASSLAVGGQGAYEQYF	TGCGCCAGCAGCTTGGCCGTAGGAGGACAGGGGGCTTACGAGCAGTACTTC
NA	TRBV7-9	TRBJ2-1	NA	CASTWDRYNEQFF	TGTGCCAGCACGTGGGACCGGTACAATGAGCAGTTCTTC
NA	TRBV11-3	TRBJ2-3	NA	CASSPGASQGTISTDTQYF	TGTGCCAGCAGCCCGGGAGCCTCACAGGGGACGATTTCCACAGATACGCAGTATTTT
NA	TRBV7-2	TRBJ1-1	NA	CASSLEGALGKGAFF	TGTGCCAGCAGCTTGGAAGGGGCTCTGGGGAAGGGAGCTTTCTTT
NA	TRBV5-4	TRBJ2-7	once	CASSFTGPGEQYF	TGTGCCAGCAGCTTTACAGGGCCGGGCGAGCAGTACTTC
NA	TRBV7-8	TRBJ1-2	NA	CASSLALQGANYGYTF	TGTGCCAGCAGCTTAGCGCTACAGGGAGCTAACTATGGCTACACCTTC
NA	TRBV7-9	TRBJ2-5	NA	CASSFAQGKETQYF	TGTGCCAGCAGTTTCGCGCAGGGGAAAGAGACCCAGTACTTC
NA	TRBV5-1	TRBJ2-6	NA	CASSVTVTGANVLTF	TGCGCCAGCAGCGTGACAGTGACGGGGGCCAACGTCCTGACTTTC
NA	TRBV19	TRBJ1-5	NA	CASSSQGSLQPQHF	TGTGCCAGTAGTTCACAGGGCTCGCTCCAGCCCCAGCATTTT
TRBD1	TRBV27	TRBJ2-7	NA	CASSPDRTGWDEQYF	TGTGCCAGCAGTCCTGACCGGACAGGGTGGGACGAGCAGTACTTC
NA	TRBV6-5	TRBJ1-2	NA	CASSYSTQGYGYTF	TGTGCCAGCAGTTACTCGACGCAGGGGTATGGCTACACCTTC
NA	TRBV10-3	TRBJ2-2	NA	CAISERGSPTGELFF	TGTGCCATCAGTGAGCGGGGCTCCCCCACCGGGGAGCTGTTTTTT
NA	TRBV20-1	TRBJ1-1	NA	CSASYGSDTEAFF	TGCAGTGCTAGTTACGGGTCCGACACTGAAGCTTTCTTT
TRBD2	TRBV2	TRBJ2-7	NA	CASTQEAGGFYEQYF	TGTGCCAGCACCCAAGAGGCGGGGGGATTCTACGAGCAGTACTTC